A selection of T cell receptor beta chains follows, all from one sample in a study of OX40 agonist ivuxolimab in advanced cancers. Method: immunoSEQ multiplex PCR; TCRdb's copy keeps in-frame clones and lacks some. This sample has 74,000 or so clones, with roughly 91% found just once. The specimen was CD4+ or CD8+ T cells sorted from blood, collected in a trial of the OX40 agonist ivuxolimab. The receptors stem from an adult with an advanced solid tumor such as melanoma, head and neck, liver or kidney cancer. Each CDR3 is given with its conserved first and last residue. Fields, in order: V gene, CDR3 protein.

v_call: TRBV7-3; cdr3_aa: CASSPRLAGVSSGETQYF
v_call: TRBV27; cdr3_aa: CASSLSSPYRERNYGYTF
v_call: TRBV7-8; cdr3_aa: CASSPGTVNYGYTF
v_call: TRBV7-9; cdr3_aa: CASSLARGDRELNTEAFF
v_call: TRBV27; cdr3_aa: CASSLSGQGAGGYTF
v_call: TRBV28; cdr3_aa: CASSQGQVHYGYTF
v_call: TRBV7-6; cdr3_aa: CASSSGHLGYEQYF
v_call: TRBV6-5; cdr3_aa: CASRGGNSPLHF
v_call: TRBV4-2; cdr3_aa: CASSQVGFIKAFF
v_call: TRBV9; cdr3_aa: CASSVWDSGDYGYTF
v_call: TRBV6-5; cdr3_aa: CASSYGGGARGYTF
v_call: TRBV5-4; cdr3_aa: CASSTRGTTNEKLFF
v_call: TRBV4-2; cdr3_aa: CASSLTADEQFF
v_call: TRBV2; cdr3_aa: CAGRDTQYF
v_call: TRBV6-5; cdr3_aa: CASSYGGTGEQYF
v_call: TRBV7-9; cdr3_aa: CASSSWRTSGTSYEQYF
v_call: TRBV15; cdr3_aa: CATSRGMINEKLFF
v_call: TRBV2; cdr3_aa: CASREAQGSNQPQHF
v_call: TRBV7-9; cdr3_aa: CASSLDWTVPYEQYF
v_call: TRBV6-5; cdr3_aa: CASRFGGEQYF
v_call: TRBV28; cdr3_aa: CASSLLWGNEQYF
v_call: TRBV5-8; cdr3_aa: CASSPGLLNTEAFF
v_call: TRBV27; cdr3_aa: CASSPSPNGGTEAFF
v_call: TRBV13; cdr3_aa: CASSLRTPRGGEQYF
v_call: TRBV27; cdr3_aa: CASSSPSGGSGGDYEQYF
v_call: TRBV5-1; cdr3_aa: CASSLTGQWNYGYTF
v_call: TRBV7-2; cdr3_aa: CASSFGDTQYF
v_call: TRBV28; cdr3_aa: CASSSGQEYYGYTF
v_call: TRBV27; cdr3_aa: CASSSSTVITYEQYF
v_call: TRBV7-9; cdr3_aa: CASRQTDRESSYEQYF
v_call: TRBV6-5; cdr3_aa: CASSSTRVPSYEQYF
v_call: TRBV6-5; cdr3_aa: CASSLQDGVEAFF
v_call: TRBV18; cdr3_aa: CASSPDGASTDTQYF
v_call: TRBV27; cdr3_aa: CASSTSSGATDTQYF
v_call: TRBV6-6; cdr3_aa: CASHSGPAPYEQYF
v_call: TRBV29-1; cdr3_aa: CSVDTGRWETQYF
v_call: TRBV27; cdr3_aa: CASSLSSGWMEQYF
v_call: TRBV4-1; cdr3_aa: CASSPDREYEQYF
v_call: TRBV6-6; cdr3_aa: CASGDGSSYEQYF
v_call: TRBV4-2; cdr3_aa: CASSQGPLAGGPGELFF
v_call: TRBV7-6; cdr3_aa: CASSLLGPTLNEQYF
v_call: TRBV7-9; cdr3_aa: CASSLGQGGNEAFF